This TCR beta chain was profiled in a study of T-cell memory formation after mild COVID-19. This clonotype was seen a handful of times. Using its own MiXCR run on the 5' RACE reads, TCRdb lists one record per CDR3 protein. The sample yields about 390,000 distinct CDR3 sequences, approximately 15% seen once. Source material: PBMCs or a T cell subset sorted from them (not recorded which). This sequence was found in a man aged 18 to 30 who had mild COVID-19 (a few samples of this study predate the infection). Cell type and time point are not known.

The CDR3 DNA reads TGCGCCAGCAGCCAAGGAGGACTAGCGGGGGGCACCGGGGAGCTGTTTTTT. It specifies CASSQGGLAGGTGELFF. The gene calls are TRBV4-1 and TRBJ2-2, with 14 positions matching TRBD2. V lost 1 base, J lost 4 bases, and 2 bases stayed unmatched. Germline CDR1 reads MGHRA; CDR2 reads YSYEKL. The CDR3 contains 17 residues.